Listed here are 14 T cell receptor beta chains from one sample, sequenced in a study of OX40 agonist ivuxolimab in advanced cancers. Produced via immunoSEQ multiplex PCR; TCRdb's table is partial and in-frame only. The data show 40,000 to 60,000 clones, with approximately 92% seen just once and approximately 11% held by the top ten. The material sequenced was CD4+ or CD8+ T cells sorted from blood, taken in a trial of the OX40 agonist ivuxolimab. The receptors shown here come from an adult with an advanced solid tumor such as melanoma, head and neck, liver or kidney cancer.

V is TRBV28 and J is TRBJ1-5; D uncertain. V lost 1 base and J 0 bases, leaving 1 base between the germline ends. CDR1 is MDHEN and CDR2 is SYDVKM in the germline V gene. The CDR3 is 13 amino acids. The CDR3: CASSLSSNQPQHF. In nucleotides, the CDR3 is TGTGCCAGCAGTTTATCTAGCAATCAGCCCCAGCATTTT.

The V gene is TRBV5-4, the J gene TRBJ2-5; 9 bases match TRBD1. With V trimmed by 4 bases and J by 9 bases, 7 bases remained unmatched. The CDR3 is 13 residues long. Germline loops: CDR1 SGHNT, CDR2 YYREEE (reference sequence). CDR3 DNA sequence: TGTGCCAGCAGCCTGTCCGGGACAGGGTCCCAGTACTTC. Its translation is CASSLSGTGSQYF.

CDR3 DNA: TGTGCCAGCAGTTCCAACGGGACAGGGGGGTCAGAGACCCAGTACTTC. This translates into CASSSNGTGGSETQYF. The V and J genes are TRBV27 and TRBJ2-5, with 11 bases lining up with TRBD1. This CDR3 spans 16 amino acids. V lost 4 bases to trimming and J lost 4 bases; unmatched junction nucleotides: 8. Germline CDR1 is MNHEY and CDR2 is SMNVEV (reference sequence).

This chain uses TRBV5-1 with TRBJ2-3; 9 bases agree with TRBD2. The CDR3 consists of 19 residues. Trimming removed 1 base from V and 1 base from J; junction bases left unmatched: 13. The germline V gene has CDR1 SGHRS and CDR2 YFSETQ. The CDR3 loop is CASSLRTGGRVRGTDTQYF. The CDR3 DNA reads as TGCGCCAGCAGCTTGAGAACTGGCGGGAGGGTCCGAGGCACAGATACGCAGTATTTT.

The chain has TRBV19 and TRBJ1-1, with 7 bases aligning to TRBD1. The CDR3 consists of 13 residues. Germline-derived CDR1 and CDR2 are LNHDA and SQIVND (reference sequence). Losses at the gene ends were 7 bases for V and 7 bases for J; bases not matched to a gene: 9. As DNA, the CDR3 is TGTGCCAGTAAAACGACAGGGAGTAGTGAAGCTTTCTTT. Encoded protein: CASKTTGSSEAFF.

The genes are TRBV21-1 and TRBJ1-5. TRBV21-1 has pseudogene status. The CDR3 runs to 13 residues. Here the CDR3 reads CASRPEGHQPQHF. CDR3 sequence (DNA): TGTGCCAGCAGGCCGGAGGGCCATCAGCCCCAGCATTTT.

The chain recombines TRBV2 with TRBJ2-1; TRBD2 agrees at 11 bases. CDR1 is SNHLY, CDR2 FYNNEI, per germline. There are 17 residues in the CDR3. V lost 7 bases, J lost 0 bases, and 8 bases stayed unmatched. The CDR3 nucleotides read TGTGCCAGCAATCGGCTAGCGGGAGGTAGCTCCTACAATGAGCAGTTCTTC. Protein: CASNRLAGGSSYNEQFF.

This clone was seen a few times. The rearrangement joins TRBV6-5 to TRBJ1-2; unclear D gene. The V end was cut by 0 bases, the J end by 3 bases, with 5 bases between. The germline V gene encodes CDR1 MNHEY and CDR2 SVGAGI. This CDR3 comprises 13 residues. This chain's CDR3 is CASSYSGYYGYTF. The DNA for the CDR3 is TGTGCCAGCAGTTACTCAGGCTACTATGGCTACACCTTC.

The genes are TRBV5-1 and TRBJ2-6; 7 nucleotides line up with TRBD2. The ends lost 0 bases at V and 1 base at J; junction bases unmatched: 4. Germline values: CDR1 SGHRS, CDR2 YFSETQ. The CDR3 is 17 amino acids. CDR3 coding DNA: TGCGCCAGCAGCTTGGCCGGGACTATTTCTGGGGCCAACGTCCTGACTTTC. Residues: CASSLAGTISGANVLTF.

Only a few counts were recorded for this clone. The junction and the germline gene differ at one end; a read error may be behind it. V gene TRBV2 combines with J gene TRBJ2-4; 7 bases are shared with TRBD2. The CDR3 spans 12 residues. The germline CDR1 and CDR2 sequences are SNHLY and FYNNEI. The CDR3 spells CVSREGGNIQYF. CDR3 nucleotides: TGTGTCAGCAGGGAGGGCGGAAACATTCAGTACTTC. The variable domain in full, with the rest retrieved from reference TRBV2 and TRBJ2-4, is EPEVTQTPSHQVTQMGQEVILRCVPISNHLYFYWYRQILGQKVEFLVSFYNNEISEKSEIFDDQFSVERPDGSNFTLKIRSTKLEDSAMYFCVSREGGNIQYFGAGTRLSVL.

The CDR3 protein is CASSELAGGGGEQFF. The CDR3 DNA reads TGTGCCAGCAGTGAACTAGCGGGAGGAGGGGGTGAGCAGTTCTTC. V is TRBV6-4 and J is TRBJ2-1, with 12 bases aligning to TRBD2. V dropped 3 bases and J dropped 9; count of bases not matched to a gene: 6. The germline gives CDR1 MRHNA, CDR2 SNTAGT. The CDR3 has 15 amino acids.

This chain uses TRBV27 with TRBJ2-1; 10 positions agree with TRBD2. Germline V gives CDR1 MNHEY, CDR2 SMNVEV (reference sequence). This CDR3 has 17 amino acids. V lost 8 bases and J lost 2; bases outside the gene matches: 12. CDR3 amino acids: CASRPPAGLAAYNEQFF. CDR3 coding DNA: TGTGCCAGCCGCCCCCCCGCCGGACTAGCGGCCTACAATGAGCAGTTCTTC.

The chain has TRBV5-4 and TRBJ2-1, with 8 bases identical to TRBD1. This CDR3 is 12 amino acids long. V lost 5 bases and J lost 15; bases outside the gene matches: 10. CDR1 and CDR2 from the germline V gene are SGHNT and YYREEE (reference sequence). For the CDR3, the DNA is TGTGCCAGCAGTTCAAGAACAGGGGGTCCGTTCTTC. Translating it yields CASSSRTGGPFF. The full variable domain, its missing parts supplied by reference TRBV5-4 and TRBJ2-1, is ETGVTQSPTHLIKTRGQQVTLRCSSQSGHNTVSWYQQALGQGPQFIFQYYREEENGRGNFPPRFSGLQFPNYSSELNVNALELDDSALYLCASSSRTGGPFFGPGTRLTVL.

The chain has TRBV11-1 and TRBJ2-5; no definite D call. V lost 2 bases and J lost 2, with 6 bases in between. CDR3 length equals 13 residues. From germline, CDR1 is SGHAT and CDR2 FQDESV (reference sequence). The CDR3 sequence: CASSLQLQETQYF. The CDR3 DNA follows: TGTGCCAGCAGCTTACAGCTTCAAGAGACCCAGTACTTC.